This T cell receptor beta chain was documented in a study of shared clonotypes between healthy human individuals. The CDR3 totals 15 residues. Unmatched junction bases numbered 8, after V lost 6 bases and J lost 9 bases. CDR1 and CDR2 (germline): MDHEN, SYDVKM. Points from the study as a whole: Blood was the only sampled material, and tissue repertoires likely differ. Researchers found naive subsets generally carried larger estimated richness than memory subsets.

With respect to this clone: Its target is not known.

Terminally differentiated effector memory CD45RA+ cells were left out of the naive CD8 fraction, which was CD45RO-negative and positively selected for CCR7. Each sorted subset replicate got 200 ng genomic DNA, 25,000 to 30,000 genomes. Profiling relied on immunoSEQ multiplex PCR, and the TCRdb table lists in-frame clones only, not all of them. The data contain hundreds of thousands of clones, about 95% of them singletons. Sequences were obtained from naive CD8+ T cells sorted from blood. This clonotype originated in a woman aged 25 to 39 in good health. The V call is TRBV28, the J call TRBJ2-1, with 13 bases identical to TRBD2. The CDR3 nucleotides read TGTGCCAGCAGCCCGGGACTAGCGGGATCGGGTGAGCAGTTCTTC. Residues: CASSPGLAGSGEQFF.